These 7 T cell receptor beta chains share one sample of origin, sequenced in a study of shared clonotypes between healthy human individuals. Profiling relied on immunoSEQ multiplex PCR, and the TCRdb table lists in-frame clones only, not all of them. In the table there are approximately 2.1 million clones, 93% of which are singletons. Specimen: naive CD4+ T cells from PBMCs. As to subset: CD45RA+ positively selected. These receptors were taken from a young man in good health. Some clones in this sample may be carry-over from other donors' samples.

J is TRBJ2-7 and V is TRBV18; the match to TRBD2 covers 11 bases. Germline values: CDR1 KGHSH, CDR2 LQKENI. With V trimmed by 2 bases and J by 7 bases, 13 bases remained unmatched. The CDR3 contains 17 residues. The CDR3 reads CASSPYYTSGSPGEQYF. The CDR3 DNA follows: TGTGCCAGCTCACCATACTACACTAGCGGGAGTCCGGGAGAGCAGTACTTC.

This chain joins TRBV2 and TRBJ2-7, with D maybe TRBD1 (5 bases). The V end was cut by 7 bases, the J end by 0 bases, with 13 bases between. The CDR3 extends over 14 amino acids. Germline values: CDR1 SNHLY, CDR2 FYNNEI. CDR3 sequence: CASTDQGNSYEQYF. The CDR3, as DNA: TGTGCCAGCACCGACCAGGGCAACTCCTACGAGCAGTACTTC.

The chain is built from TRBV11-3 and TRBJ2-1, with D unclear. CDR3 length equals 15 residues. Germline-derived CDR1 and CDR2 are SGHNT and YENEEA. Trimming took 2 bases from V and 5 from J, leaving 13 bases between them. In DNA, the CDR3 is TGTGCCAGCAGCTTACAGCTCTCGGGCCACAATGAGCAGTTCTTC. This sequence encodes CASSLQLSGHNEQFF.

This clone has a single count. The CDR3 loop reads CASSWDQETQYF. The CDR3 region has the DNA TGTGCCAGCAGCTGGGACCAAGAGACCCAGTACTTC. The gene calls are TRBV5-4 and TRBJ2-5; D gene unclear. Per germline, CDR1 SGHNT and CDR2 YYREEE (reference sequence). This CDR3 comprises 12 residues. Trimming cost V 3 bases and J 0 bases, with 3 bases left between them.

The gene calls are TRBV18 and TRBJ2-5; a possible D gene is TRBD1 (6 bases). Germline V CDR1 and CDR2: KGHSH, LQKENI. V gave up 3 bases and J gave up 4 bases, with 12 bases separating them. CDR3 length: 14 amino acids. The CDR3 is CASSPLQGPETQYF. As DNA, the CDR3 is TGTGCCAGCTCACCTTTGCAGGGGCCAGAGACCCAGTACTTC.

V is TRBV5-1 and J is TRBJ2-2, with D maybe TRBD2 (5 bases). Germline V gene sequence: CDR1 SGHRS, CDR2 YFSETQ. This CDR3 spans 15 amino acids. V shed 1 base and J shed 1 base, with 8 bases lying between them. The CDR3 sequence is CASSLTRLNTGELFF. DNA of the CDR3: TGCGCCAGCAGCTTGACTAGATTGAACACCGGGGAGCTGTTTTTT.

Turning to this clone: Other DNA sequences from this sample encode an identical CDR3 as well. This chain joins TRBV28 and TRBJ2-7, with D uncertain. The ends were cut back, 8 bases at V and 3 bases at J, with 8 bases in the middle. The germline V gene has CDR1 MDHEN and CDR2 SYDVKM. The CDR3 sequence is 11 residues long. The CDR3 loop is CASRTNYEQYF. The CDR3 DNA follows: TGTGCCAGCCGGACGAACTACGAGCAGTACTTC.